Sequencing of this T cell receptor (beta chain) was carried out in a study of T cell repertoires in cytomegalovirus infection. In the study overall: Recently described HLA-C-restricted plus well-studied HLA-B-restricted CMV epitopes were used.

Each CDR3 protein gets one entry after TCRdb re-called the reads with MiXCR. Of around 230,000 distinct CDR3 sequences listed, 35% to 40% were seen once; the top ten hold 55% to 60%. This clonotype has just one count. Its antigen is not identified. CDR1 MNHNY and CDR2 SVGAGI come from the germline V gene (reference sequence). V was pared by 2 bases and J by 3 bases, with 11 bases between. This CDR3 has 15 residues. This receptor was taken from a human donor in good health (CMV status not recorded). Some clones in this sample may be carry-over from other donors' samples. The chain couples TRBV6-6 to TRBJ2-1; weak D call: TRBD2 (6 bases). The sample consisted of CD8+ T cells from cultured PBMCs, taken from culture after CMV antigen stimulation. CDR3 nucleotide sequence: TGTGCCAGCAGTTACGAAGGTAGCGGCTACAATGAGCAGTTCTTC. Translation: CASSYEGSGYNEQFF.